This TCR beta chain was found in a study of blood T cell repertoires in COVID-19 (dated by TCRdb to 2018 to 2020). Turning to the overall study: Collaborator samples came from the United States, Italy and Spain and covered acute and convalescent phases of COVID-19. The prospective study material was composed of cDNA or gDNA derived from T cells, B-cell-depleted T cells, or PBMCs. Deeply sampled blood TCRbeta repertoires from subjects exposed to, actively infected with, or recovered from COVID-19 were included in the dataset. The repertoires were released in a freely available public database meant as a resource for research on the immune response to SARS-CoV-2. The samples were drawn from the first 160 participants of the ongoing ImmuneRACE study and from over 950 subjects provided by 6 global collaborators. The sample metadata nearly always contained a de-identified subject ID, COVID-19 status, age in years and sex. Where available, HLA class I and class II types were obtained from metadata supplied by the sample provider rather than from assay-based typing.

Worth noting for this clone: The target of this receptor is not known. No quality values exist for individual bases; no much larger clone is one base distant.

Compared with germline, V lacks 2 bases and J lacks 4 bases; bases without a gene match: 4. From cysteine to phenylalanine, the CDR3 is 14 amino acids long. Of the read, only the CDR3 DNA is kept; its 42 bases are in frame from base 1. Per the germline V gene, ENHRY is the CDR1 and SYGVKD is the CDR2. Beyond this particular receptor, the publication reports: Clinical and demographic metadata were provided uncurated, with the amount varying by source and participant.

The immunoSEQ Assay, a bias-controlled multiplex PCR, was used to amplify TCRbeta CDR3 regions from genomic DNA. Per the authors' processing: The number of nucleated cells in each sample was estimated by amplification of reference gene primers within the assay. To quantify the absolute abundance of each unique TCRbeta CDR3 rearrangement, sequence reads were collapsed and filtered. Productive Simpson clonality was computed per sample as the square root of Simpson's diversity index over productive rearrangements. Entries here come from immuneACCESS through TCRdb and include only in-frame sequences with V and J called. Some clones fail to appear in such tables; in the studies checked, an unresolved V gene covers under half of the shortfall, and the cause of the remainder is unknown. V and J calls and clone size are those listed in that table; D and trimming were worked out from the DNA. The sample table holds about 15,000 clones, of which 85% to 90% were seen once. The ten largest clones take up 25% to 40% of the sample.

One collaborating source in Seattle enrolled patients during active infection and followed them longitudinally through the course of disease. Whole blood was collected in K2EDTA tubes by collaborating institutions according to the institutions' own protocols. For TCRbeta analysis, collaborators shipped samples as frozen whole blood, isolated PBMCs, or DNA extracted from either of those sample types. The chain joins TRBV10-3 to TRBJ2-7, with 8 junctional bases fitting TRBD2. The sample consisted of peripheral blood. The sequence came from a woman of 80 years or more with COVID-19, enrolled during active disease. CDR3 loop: CAISEGLAPYEQYF. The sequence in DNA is TGTGCCATCAGTGAGGGACTAGCCCCGTACGAGCAGTACTTC.